One TCR beta chain is described in this entry. This specimen comes from a study of cytomegalovirus exposure and HLA in healthy donors. The CDR3 spans 15 residues. The trim removed 3 bases at V and 5 bases at J, leaving 5 bases unmatched. In germline, CDR1 is SGHVS, CDR2 FQNEAQ. The PCR used 60 Vbeta and 13 Jbeta primers. Generated by immunoSEQ multiplex PCR, the TCRdb table keeps only in-frame clones and is missing some. This table has about 110,000 clones, roughly 82% appearing once. V is TRBV7-8 and J is TRBJ1-5, with 9 bases matching TRBD1. The sample consisted of PBMCs. This receptor was identified in a woman aged 45-65 years in good health and CMV-seropositive. Here the CDR3 reads CASSLGQGGDQPQHF. CDR3 in DNA: TGTGCCAGCAGCTTGGGACAGGGAGGGGATCAGCCCCAGCATTTT.